This T cell receptor (beta chain) derives from a study of immune characterization of retroperitoneal liposarcoma. Via MiXCR, TCRdb re-called the PCR reads, giving one row per CDR3 protein. The sample consists of approximately 9,300 distinct CDR3 sequences, around 30% of them appearing once. A single count supports this clonotype. Germline loops: CDR1 SGHNT, CDR2 YENEEA. This CDR3 has 18 amino acids. Source material: tumor tissue. The chain combines TRBV11-3 with TRBJ2-5; TRBD2 matches 10 bases. TRBJ2-1 explains the end of the DNA better; the J call may be wrong. This receptor was taken from a male donor with retroperitoneal liposarcoma. The CDR3 is CASSLGGWASGSYNEQFF. CDR3 coding DNA: TGTGCCAGCAGCTTAGGTGGATGGGCTAGCGGGAGTTACAATGAGCAGTTCTTC.